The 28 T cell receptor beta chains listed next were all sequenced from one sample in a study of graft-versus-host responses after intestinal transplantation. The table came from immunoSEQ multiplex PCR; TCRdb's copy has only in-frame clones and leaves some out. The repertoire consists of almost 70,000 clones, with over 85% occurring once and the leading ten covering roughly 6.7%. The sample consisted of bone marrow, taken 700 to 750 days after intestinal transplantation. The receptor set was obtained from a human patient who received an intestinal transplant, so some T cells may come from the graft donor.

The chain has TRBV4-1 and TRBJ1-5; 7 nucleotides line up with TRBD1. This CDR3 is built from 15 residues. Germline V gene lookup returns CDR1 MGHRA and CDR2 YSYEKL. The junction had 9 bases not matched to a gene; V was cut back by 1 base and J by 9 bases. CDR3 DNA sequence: TGCGCCAGCAGCCAAGTGGGACAGAAGGCCAGGCCCCAGCATTTT. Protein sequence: CASSQVGQKARPQHF.

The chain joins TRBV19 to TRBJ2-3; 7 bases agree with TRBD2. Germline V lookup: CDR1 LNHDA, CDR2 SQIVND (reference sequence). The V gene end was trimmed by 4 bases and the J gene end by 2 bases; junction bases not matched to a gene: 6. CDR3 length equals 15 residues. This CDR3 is CASSSGSTHTDTQYF. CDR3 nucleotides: TGTGCCAGTAGTAGCGGGAGCACACACACAGATACGCAGTATTTT.

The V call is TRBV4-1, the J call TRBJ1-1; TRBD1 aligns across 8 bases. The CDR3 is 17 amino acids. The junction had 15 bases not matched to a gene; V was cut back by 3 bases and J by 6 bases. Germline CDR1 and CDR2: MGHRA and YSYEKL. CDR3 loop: CASSHGPSAGGRAEAFF. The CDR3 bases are TGCGCCAGCAGCCACGGCCCCTCCGCAGGGGGCAGGGCTGAAGCTTTCTTT.

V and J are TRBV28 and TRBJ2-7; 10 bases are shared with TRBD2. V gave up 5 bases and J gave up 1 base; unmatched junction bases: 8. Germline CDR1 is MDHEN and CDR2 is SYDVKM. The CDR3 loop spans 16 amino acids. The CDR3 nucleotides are TGTGCCAGCAGTCACGGACTAGCGGACCCTTCCTACGAGCAGTACTTC. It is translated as CASSHGLADPSYEQYF.

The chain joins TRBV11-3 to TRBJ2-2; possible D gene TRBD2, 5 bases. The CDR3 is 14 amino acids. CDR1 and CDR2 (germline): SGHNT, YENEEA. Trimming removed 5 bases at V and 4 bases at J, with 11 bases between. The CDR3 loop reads CASSLRGSTGELFF. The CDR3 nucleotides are TGTGCCAGCAGCCTGCGAGGGAGCACCGGGGAGCTGTTTTTT.

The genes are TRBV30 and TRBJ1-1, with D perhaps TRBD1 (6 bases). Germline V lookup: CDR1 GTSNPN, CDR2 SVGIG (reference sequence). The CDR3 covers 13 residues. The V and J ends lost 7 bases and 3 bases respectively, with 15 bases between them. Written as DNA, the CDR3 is TGTGCCTCCCAAAGGGGGGCGGACACTGAAGCTTTCTTT. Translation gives CASQRGADTEAFF.

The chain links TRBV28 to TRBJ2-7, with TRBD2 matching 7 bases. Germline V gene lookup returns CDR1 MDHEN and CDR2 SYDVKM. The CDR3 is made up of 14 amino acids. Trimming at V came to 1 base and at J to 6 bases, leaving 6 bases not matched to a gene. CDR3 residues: CASSLFREVPEQYF. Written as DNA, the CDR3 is TGTGCCAGCAGTTTATTTCGGGAGGTACCCGAGCAGTACTTC.

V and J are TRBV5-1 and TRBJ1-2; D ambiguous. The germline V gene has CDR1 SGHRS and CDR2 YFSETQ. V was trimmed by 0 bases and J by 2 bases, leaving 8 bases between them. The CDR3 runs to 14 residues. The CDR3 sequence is CASSLVTNNYGYTF. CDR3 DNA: TGCGCCAGCAGCTTGGTCACCAACAACTATGGCTACACCTTC.

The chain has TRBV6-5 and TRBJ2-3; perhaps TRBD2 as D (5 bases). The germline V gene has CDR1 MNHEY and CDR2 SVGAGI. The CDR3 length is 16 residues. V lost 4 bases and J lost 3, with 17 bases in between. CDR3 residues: CASSLRSGFATDTQYF. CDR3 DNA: TGTGCCAGCAGTTTGCGATCGGGGTTTGCAACAGATACGCAGTATTTT.

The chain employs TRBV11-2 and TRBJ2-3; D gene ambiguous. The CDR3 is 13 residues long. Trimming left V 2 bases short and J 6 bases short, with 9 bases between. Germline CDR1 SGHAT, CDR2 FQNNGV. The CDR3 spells CASSLNEDDTQYF. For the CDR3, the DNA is TGTGCCAGCAGCTTAAATGAGGATGATACGCAGTATTTT.

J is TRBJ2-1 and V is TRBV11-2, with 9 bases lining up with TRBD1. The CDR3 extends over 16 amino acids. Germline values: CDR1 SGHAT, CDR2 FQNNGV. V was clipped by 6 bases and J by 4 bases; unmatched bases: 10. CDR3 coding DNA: TGTGCCAGCAGGCCTGGACAGGGGCTCGCATACAATGAGCAGTTCTTC. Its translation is CASRPGQGLAYNEQFF.

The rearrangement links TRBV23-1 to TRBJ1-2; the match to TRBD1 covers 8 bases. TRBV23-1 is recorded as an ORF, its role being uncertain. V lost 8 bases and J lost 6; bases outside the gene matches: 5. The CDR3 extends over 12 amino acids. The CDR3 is CASRSQGDGYTF. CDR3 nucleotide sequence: TGCGCCAGCCGTTCACAGGGGGATGGCTACACCTTC.

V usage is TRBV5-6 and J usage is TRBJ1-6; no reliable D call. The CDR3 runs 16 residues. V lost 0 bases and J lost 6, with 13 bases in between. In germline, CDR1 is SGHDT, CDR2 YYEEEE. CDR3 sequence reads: CASSLEPGDRNSPLHF. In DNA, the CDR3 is TGTGCCAGCAGCTTGGAGCCGGGTGATCGTAATTCACCCCTCCACTTT.

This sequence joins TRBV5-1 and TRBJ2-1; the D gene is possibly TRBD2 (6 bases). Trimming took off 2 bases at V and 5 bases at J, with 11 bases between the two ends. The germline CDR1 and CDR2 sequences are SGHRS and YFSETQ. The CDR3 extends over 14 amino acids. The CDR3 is CASSFSGAHNEQFF. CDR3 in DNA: TGCGCCAGCAGCTTTAGCGGAGCTCACAATGAGCAGTTCTTC.

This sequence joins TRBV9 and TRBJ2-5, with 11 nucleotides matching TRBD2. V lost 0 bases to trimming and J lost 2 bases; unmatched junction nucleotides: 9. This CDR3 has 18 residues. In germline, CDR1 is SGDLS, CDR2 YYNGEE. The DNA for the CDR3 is TGTGCCAGCAGCGTAGTAGGGACTAGCGGCCCTGAACAAGAGACCCAGTACTTC. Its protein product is CASSVVGTSGPEQETQYF. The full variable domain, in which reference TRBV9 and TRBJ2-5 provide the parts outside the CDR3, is DSGVTQTPKHLITATGQRVTLRCSPRSGDLSVYWYQQSLDQGLQFLIQYYNGEERAKGNILERFSAQQFPDLHSELNLSSLELGDSALYFCASSVVGTSGPEQETQYFGPGTRLLVL.

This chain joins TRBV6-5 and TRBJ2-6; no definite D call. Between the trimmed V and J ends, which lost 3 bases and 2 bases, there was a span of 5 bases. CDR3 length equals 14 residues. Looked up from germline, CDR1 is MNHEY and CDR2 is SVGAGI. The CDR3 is CASSYAPGANVLTF. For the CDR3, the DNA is TGTGCCAGCAGTTATGCTCCTGGGGCCAACGTCCTGACTTTC.

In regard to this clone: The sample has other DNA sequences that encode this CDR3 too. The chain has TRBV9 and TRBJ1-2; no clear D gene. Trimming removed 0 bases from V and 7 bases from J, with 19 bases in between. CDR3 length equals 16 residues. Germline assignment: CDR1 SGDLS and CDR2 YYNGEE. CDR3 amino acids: CASSVAPNDGLSGYTF. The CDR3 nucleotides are TGTGCCAGCAGCGTAGCTCCAAACGACGGGCTGAGTGGCTACACCTTC.

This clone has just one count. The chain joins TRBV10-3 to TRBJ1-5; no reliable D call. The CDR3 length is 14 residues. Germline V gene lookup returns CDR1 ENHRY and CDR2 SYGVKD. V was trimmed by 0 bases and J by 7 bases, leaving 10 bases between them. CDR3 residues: CAISESLSGQPQHF. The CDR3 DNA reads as TGTGCCATCAGTGAGTCGCTAAGTGGCCAGCCCCAGCATTTT.

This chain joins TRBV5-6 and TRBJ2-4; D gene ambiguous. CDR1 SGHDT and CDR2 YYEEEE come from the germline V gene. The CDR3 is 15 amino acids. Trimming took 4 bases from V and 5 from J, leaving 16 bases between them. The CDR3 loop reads CASSRRIGSENIQYF. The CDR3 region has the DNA TGTGCCAGCAGCCGCCGGATCGGGTCCGAAAACATTCAGTACTTC.

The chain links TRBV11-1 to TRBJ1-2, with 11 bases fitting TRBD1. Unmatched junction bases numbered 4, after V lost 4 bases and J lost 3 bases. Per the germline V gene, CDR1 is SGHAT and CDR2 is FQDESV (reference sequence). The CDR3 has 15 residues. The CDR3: CASSSGQGAYYGYTF. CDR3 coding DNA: TGTGCCAGCAGCTCCGGACAGGGGGCTTACTATGGCTACACCTTC.

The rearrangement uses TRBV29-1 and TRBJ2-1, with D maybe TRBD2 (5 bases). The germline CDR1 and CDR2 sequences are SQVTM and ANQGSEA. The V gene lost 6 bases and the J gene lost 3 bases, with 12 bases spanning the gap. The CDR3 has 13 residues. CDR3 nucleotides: TGCAGCGTGGGGAGCGGACTCTACAATGAGCAGTTCTTC. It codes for CSVGSGLYNEQFF.

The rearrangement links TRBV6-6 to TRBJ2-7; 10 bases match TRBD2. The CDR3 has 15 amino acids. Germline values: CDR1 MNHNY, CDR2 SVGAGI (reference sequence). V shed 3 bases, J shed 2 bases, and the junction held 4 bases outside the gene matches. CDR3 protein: CASSYWSGRAYEQYF. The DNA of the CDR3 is TGTGCCAGCAGTTATTGGAGCGGGAGGGCCTACGAGCAGTACTTC.

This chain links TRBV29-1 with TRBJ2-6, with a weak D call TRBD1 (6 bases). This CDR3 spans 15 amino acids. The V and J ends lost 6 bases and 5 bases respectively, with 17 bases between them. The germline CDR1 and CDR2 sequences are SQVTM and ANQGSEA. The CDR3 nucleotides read TGCAGCGTCAGCGTACAGGGTCTAAGGGCCAACGTCCTGACTTTC. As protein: CSVSVQGLRANVLTF.

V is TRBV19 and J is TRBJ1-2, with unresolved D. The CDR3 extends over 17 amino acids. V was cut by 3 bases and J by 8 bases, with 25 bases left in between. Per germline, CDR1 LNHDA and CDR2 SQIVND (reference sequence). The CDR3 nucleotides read TGTGCCAGTAGTATCCCCAGGCCGTCAATCTATGGCAACGGCTACACCTTC. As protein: CASSIPRPSIYGNGYTF.

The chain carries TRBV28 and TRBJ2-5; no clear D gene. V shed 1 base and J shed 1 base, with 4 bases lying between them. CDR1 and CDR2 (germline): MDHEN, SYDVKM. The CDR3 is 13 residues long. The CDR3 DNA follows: TGTGCCAGCAGTTTATCCCCCCAAGAGACCCAGTACTTC. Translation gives CASSLSPQETQYF.

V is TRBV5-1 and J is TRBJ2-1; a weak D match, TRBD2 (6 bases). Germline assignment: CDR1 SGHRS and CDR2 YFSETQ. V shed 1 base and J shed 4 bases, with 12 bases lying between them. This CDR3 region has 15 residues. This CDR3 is CASSLWRGAYNEQFF. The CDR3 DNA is TGCGCCAGCAGCTTGTGGCGGGGTGCATACAATGAGCAGTTCTTC.

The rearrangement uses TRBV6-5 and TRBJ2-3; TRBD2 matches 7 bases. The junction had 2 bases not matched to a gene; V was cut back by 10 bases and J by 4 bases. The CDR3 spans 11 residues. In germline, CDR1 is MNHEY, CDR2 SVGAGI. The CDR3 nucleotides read TGTGCCACGGGGAGGGCAGATACGCAGTATTTT. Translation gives CATGRADTQYF.

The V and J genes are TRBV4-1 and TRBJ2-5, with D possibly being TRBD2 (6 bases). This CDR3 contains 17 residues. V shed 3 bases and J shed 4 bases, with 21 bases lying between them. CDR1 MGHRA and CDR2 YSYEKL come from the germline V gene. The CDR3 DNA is TGCGCCAGCAGCCATCGCCCCTCCCGGGGGTTGCGAGAGACCCAGTACTTC. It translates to CASSHRPSRGLRETQYF.